This entry lists 27 T cell receptor beta chains sequenced from one sample in a study of shared clonotypes between healthy human individuals. Measured with immunoSEQ multiplex PCR; TCRdb has only the in-frame clones, and not every one. The sample contains approximately 2,000,000 clones, 85% to 95% of which appear only once. The specimen sequenced was naive CD4+ T cells from PBMCs. The subset: CD45RA+ positively selected. The receptors come from a young man in good health. Some clones in this sample may be carry-over from other donors' samples.

The rearrangement links TRBV12-5 to TRBJ2-6, with 13 nucleotides matching TRBD2. Germline-derived CDR1 and CDR2 are LGHNT and FRNRAP. The CDR3 length is 18 residues. Unmatched junction bases numbered 6, after V lost 3 bases and J lost 4 bases. The CDR3 sequence is CASGFVGLAGLGANVLTF. The CDR3 region has the DNA TGTGCTAGTGGTTTTGTGGGACTAGCGGGGTTGGGGGCCAACGTCCTGACTTTC.

The J gene is TRBJ2-7, the V gene TRBV27; D is unresolved. Germline V gene data show CDR1 as MNHEY and CDR2 as SMNVEV (reference sequence). V lost 9 bases and J lost 7, with 10 bases in between. CDR3 size: 10 residues. The CDR3, as DNA: TGTGCCAGTCTGAGGTGGGAGCAGTACTTC. It codes for CASLRWEQYF.

A single count supports this clone. The gene calls are TRBV28 and TRBJ1-3; D uncertain. This CDR3 has 11 amino acids. The V end lost 7 bases, the J end lost 13 bases, and 14 bases lay between the germline ends. In germline, CDR1 is MDHEN, CDR2 SYDVKM. CDR3 sequence reads: CASNSAGIIYF. The CDR3, as DNA: TGTGCCAGCAATTCCGCGGGGATAATATATTTT.

The V call is TRBV7-3, the J call TRBJ2-1; the match to TRBD2 covers 13 bases. Looked up from germline, CDR1 is SGHTA and CDR2 is FQGTGA. The CDR3 is 18 residues long. V was pared by 1 base and J by 4 bases, with 7 bases of the junction left unmatched. The CDR3 is CASSLKTGLAGSYNEQFF. CDR3 DNA: TGTGCCAGCAGCTTAAAGACGGGACTAGCGGGATCTTACAATGAGCAGTTCTTC.

The chain recombines TRBV5-1 with TRBJ1-1; D remains ambiguous. Trimming pared 0 bases from V and 5 bases from J, leaving 20 bases between. Looked up from germline, CDR1 is SGHRS and CDR2 is YFSETQ. This CDR3 has 17 residues. The CDR3 coding sequence is TGCGCCAGCAGCTTGGGGGTTTCGGGCCGGAGTGGGACTGAAGCTTTCTTT. Protein: CASSLGVSGRSGTEAFF.

Notes on this clone: The same CDR3 also results from other DNA sequences found in this sample. The chain is built from TRBV5-4 and TRBJ1-6; 8 bases match TRBD1. This CDR3 region has 14 residues. V shed 0 bases and J 7 bases; nucleotides not matched to a gene: 0. CDR1 and CDR2 (germline): SGHNT, YYREEE (reference sequence). This CDR3 reads CASSLDRGNSPLHF. Here the CDR3 DNA reads TGTGCCAGCAGCTTGGACAGGGGGAATTCACCCCTCCACTTT.

This chain links TRBV28 with TRBJ2-7; D is undetermined. The CDR3 length is 14 residues. From germline, CDR1 is MDHEN and CDR2 SYDVKM. V gave up 4 bases and J gave up 2 bases, with 12 bases separating them. For the CDR3, the DNA is TGTGCCAGCAGTTCCCGGGTAGACACCTACGAGCAGTACTTC. It codes for CASSSRVDTYEQYF.

The chain has TRBV11-1 and TRBJ2-1; 7 bases match TRBD2. J gave up 8 bases and V 3 bases, and 16 bases lay outside the gene matches. CDR3 size: 17 residues. Germline-derived CDR1 and CDR2 are SGHAT and FQDESV (reference sequence). CDR3 loop: CASSFRASTSPRDEQFF. DNA of the CDR3: TGTGCCAGCAGCTTTCGGGCATCGACTAGCCCTAGGGATGAGCAGTTCTTC.

The chain is built from TRBV5-1 and TRBJ2-1; D is perhaps TRBD2 (5 bases). The CDR3 runs 15 residues. Trimming shortened V by 7 bases and J by 7 bases, and 21 bases separated the two germline ends. Germline V gene sequence: CDR1 SGHRS, CDR2 YFSETQ. For the CDR3, the DNA is TGCGCCAGCTCTCCAAGGACTGGGCTGGGGAATGAGCAGTTCTTC. It encodes CASSPRTGLGNEQFF.

The chain employs TRBV5-4 and TRBJ1-2; TRBD1 agrees at 9 bases. Germline V gene sequence: CDR1 SGHNT, CDR2 YYREEE (reference sequence). The CDR3 loop spans 15 amino acids. V lost 0 bases to trimming and J lost 4 bases; unmatched junction nucleotides: 4. DNA of the CDR3: TGTGCCAGCAGCTTGGGACAGGGGGGAGGCTATGGCTACACCTTC. Translation gives CASSLGQGGGYGYTF.

This clone was recorded only once. This chain joins TRBV28 and TRBJ2-2, with 9 positions matching TRBD1. CDR1 is MDHEN and CDR2 is SYDVKM in the germline V gene. This CDR3 comprises 16 residues. With V trimmed by 5 bases and J by 5 bases, 9 bases remained unmatched. CDR3 in DNA: TGTGCCAGCAGTCCGGAACAGGGGGCTGGGACCGGGGAGCTGTTTTTT. As protein: CASSPEQGAGTGELFF.

This clone occurred once. The J gene is TRBJ1-4, the V gene TRBV5-1, with 10 bases aligning to TRBD1. The V and J ends lost 5 bases and 8 bases, in that order; junction bases with no gene match: 6. The CDR3 runs 14 residues. Germline V CDR1 and CDR2: SGHRS, YFSETQ. This chain's CDR3 is CASRAGTGDEKLFF. The CDR3 DNA is TGCGCCAGCAGGGCCGGGACAGGGGACGAAAAACTGTTTTTT.

This rearrangement joins TRBV11-2 to TRBJ2-1; D is unclear. Trimming removed 5 bases at V and 8 bases at J, with 16 bases between. Per the germline V gene, CDR1 is SGHAT and CDR2 is FQNNGV. This CDR3 has 14 amino acids. DNA for the CDR3: TGTGCCAGCAGCCCCCAACGTATTCTTCATGAGCAGTTCTTC. Amino acids: CASSPQRILHEQFF.

This clone came up once. Other DNA sequences in this specimen translate into the identical CDR3. The rearrangement joins TRBV7-2 to TRBJ2-1, with D uncertain. V shed 1 base and J shed 8 bases, with 3 bases lying between them. The CDR3 loop spans 11 amino acids. The germline V gene has CDR1 SGHTA and CDR2 FQGNSA. CDR3 in amino acids: CASSLVYEQFF. CDR3 nucleotide sequence: TGTGCCAGCAGCTTAGTTTATGAGCAGTTCTTC.

This clone was counted between two and nine times. This chain connects TRBV30 to TRBJ1-5; 7 positions agree with TRBD1. Germline V gene sequence: CDR1 GTSNPN, CDR2 SVGIG (reference sequence). The junction had 4 bases not matched to a gene; V was cut back by 2 bases and J by 3 bases. The CDR3 is made up of 14 amino acids. The CDR3 sequence: CAWSTGQFNQPQHF. CDR3 DNA sequence: TGTGCCTGGAGTACGGGACAGTTCAATCAGCCCCAGCATTTT.

V usage is TRBV4-1 and J usage is TRBJ1-6, with D possibly being TRBD1 (6 bases). V was cut by 2 bases and J by 7 bases, with 15 bases left in between. This CDR3 region has 16 residues. Germline CDR1 reads MGHRA; CDR2 reads YSYEKL. The DNA of the CDR3 is TGCGCCAGCAGCCAATCGCAGGGGTCCAGGAATTCACCCCTCCACTTT. It codes for CASSQSQGSRNSPLHF.

The chain joins TRBV7-9 to TRBJ1-1; TRBD1 matches at 10 bases. The CDR3 totals 16 residues. With V trimmed by 1 base and J by 1 base, 3 bases remained unmatched. In germline, CDR1 is SEHNR, CDR2 FQNEAQ (reference sequence). CDR3 bases: TGTGCCAGCAGCTTAGGGGGACAGGGGAGGAACACTGAAGCTTTCTTT. Translated, it gives CASSLGGQGRNTEAFF.

The chain recombines TRBV27 with TRBJ2-2; D perhaps matches TRBD2 (5 bases). This CDR3 has 15 residues. From germline, CDR1 is MNHEY and CDR2 SMNVEV (reference sequence). V lost 6 bases, J lost 2 bases, and 13 bases lay in between. This CDR3 is CASRLVGANTGELFF. The CDR3 DNA follows: TGTGCCAGCAGATTGGTGGGAGCTAACACCGGGGAGCTGTTTTTT.

The chain couples TRBV29-1 to TRBJ2-5; 7 nucleotides line up with TRBD1. The DNA matches TRBJ2-7 better at its end, which makes the J call doubtful. This CDR3 is 16 amino acids long. From germline, CDR1 is SQVTM and CDR2 ANQGSEA. This CDR3 is CSVRTHDRAFSYEQYF. Written as DNA, the CDR3 is TGCAGCGTTCGTACCCACGACAGGGCTTTCTCCTACGAGCAGTACTTC.

The chain carries TRBV5-1 and TRBJ2-5; maybe TRBD1 (5 bases). The CDR3 has 15 amino acids. Germline CDR1 is SGHRS and CDR2 is YFSETQ. Trimming took off 4 bases at V and 2 bases at J, with 15 bases between the two ends. The CDR3 protein is CASSQGLYPQETQYF. CDR3 in DNA: TGCGCCAGCAGCCAGGGCTTATATCCGCAAGAGACCCAGTACTTC.

The chain couples TRBV7-9 to TRBJ1-2, with 7 bases matching TRBD1. This CDR3 has 14 residues. V dropped 5 bases and J dropped 5; count of bases not matched to a gene: 8. In germline, CDR1 is SEHNR, CDR2 FQNEAQ (reference sequence). In DNA, the CDR3 is TGTGCCAGCAGCGTAGGACAGGTAGATTATGGCTACACCTTC. This encodes CASSVGQVDYGYTF.

As regards this clone: The sample contains more than one DNA sequence encoding this CDR3. This rearrangement joins TRBV28 to TRBJ1-3; D unresolved. From germline, CDR1 is MDHEN and CDR2 SYDVKM. V lost 4 bases and J 2 bases, leaving 6 bases between the germline ends. This CDR3 region has 13 residues. The CDR3 loop is CASSSGAGNTIYF. The DNA of the CDR3 is TGTGCCAGCAGTTCCGGGGCTGGAAACACCATATATTTT.

The V call is TRBV20-1, the J call TRBJ2-1; 10 bases map to TRBD1. CDR3 length equals 11 residues. Germline assignment: CDR1 DFQATT and CDR2 SNEGSKA (reference sequence). With V trimmed by 5 bases and J by 10 bases, 2 bases remained unmatched. CDR3 residues: CSAGTGEEQFF. As DNA, the CDR3 is TGCAGTGCTGGGACAGGGGAAGAGCAGTTCTTC.

The V and J genes are TRBV28 and TRBJ1-2; the D gene is possibly TRBD1 (6 bases). CDR3 length equals 14 residues. The V and J ends lost 5 bases and 4 bases respectively, with 14 bases between them. From germline, CDR1 is MDHEN and CDR2 SYDVKM. CDR3 sequence: CASSITGKVYGYTF. DNA for the CDR3: TGTGCCAGCAGTATAACAGGGAAAGTCTATGGCTACACCTTC.

This rearrangement joins TRBV15 to TRBJ1-4, with a weak D call TRBD1 (5 bases). Germline CDR1 is LNHNV and CDR2 is YYDKDF (reference sequence). This CDR3 has 16 residues. V shed 0 bases and J shed 3 bases, with 11 bases lying between them. DNA for the CDR3: TGTGCCACCAGCAGAGATCTTCCAGGGCCTAATGAAAAACTGTTTTTT. The encoded protein is CATSRDLPGPNEKLFF.

The V gene is TRBV7-6, the J gene TRBJ2-5, with D perhaps TRBD1 (6 bases). The CDR3 extends over 13 amino acids. Germline loops: CDR1 SGHVS, CDR2 FNYEAQ. The germline V and J ends were trimmed by 4 bases and 2 bases, with 8 bases remaining between them. CDR3 loop: CASSWTAQETQYF. Here the CDR3 DNA reads TGTGCCAGCAGCTGGACAGCTCAAGAGACCCAGTACTTC. The full variable domain, its missing parts supplied by reference TRBV7-6 and TRBJ2-5, is GAGVSQSPRYKVTKRGQDVALRCDPISGHVSLYWYRQALGQGPEFLTYFNYEAQQDKSGLPNDRFSAERPEGSISTLTIQRTEQRDSAMYRCASSWTAQETQYFGPGTRLLVL.

The rearrangement uses TRBV4-1 and TRBJ2-5; D perhaps matches TRBD1 (6 bases). Near its end, the DNA agrees better with TRBJ2-7, so the J call may be wrong. The germline CDR1 and CDR2 sequences are MGHRA and YSYEKL. This CDR3 contains 15 residues. The chain's CDR3 is CASSQGPGETYEQYF. CDR3 in DNA: TGCGCCAGCAGCCAAGGCCCAGGGGAGACCTACGAGCAGTACTTC.